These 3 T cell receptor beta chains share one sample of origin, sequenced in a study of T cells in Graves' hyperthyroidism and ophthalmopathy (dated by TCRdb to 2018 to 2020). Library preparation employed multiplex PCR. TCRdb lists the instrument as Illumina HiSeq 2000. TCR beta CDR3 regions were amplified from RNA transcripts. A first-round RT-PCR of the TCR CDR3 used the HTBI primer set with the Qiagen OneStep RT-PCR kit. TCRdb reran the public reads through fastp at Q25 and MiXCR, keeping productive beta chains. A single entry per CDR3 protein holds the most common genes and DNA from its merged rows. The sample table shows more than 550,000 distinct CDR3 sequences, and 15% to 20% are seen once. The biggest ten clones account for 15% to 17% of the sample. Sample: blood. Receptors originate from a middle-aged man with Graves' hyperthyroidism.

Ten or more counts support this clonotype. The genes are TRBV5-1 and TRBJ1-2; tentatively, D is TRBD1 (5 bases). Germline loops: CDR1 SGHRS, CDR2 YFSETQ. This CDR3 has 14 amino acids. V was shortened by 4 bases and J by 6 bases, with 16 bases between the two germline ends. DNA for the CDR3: TGCGCCAGCAGCCTGGACCCGGGGGATCATGGCTACACCTTC. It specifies CASSLDPGDHGYTF. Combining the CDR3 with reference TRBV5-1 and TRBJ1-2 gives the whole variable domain KAGVTQTPRYLIKTRGQQVTLSCSPISGHRSVSWYQQTPGQGLQFLFEYFSETQRNKGNFPGRFSGRQFSNSRSEMNVSTLELGDSALYLCASSLDPGDHGYTFGSGTRLTVV.

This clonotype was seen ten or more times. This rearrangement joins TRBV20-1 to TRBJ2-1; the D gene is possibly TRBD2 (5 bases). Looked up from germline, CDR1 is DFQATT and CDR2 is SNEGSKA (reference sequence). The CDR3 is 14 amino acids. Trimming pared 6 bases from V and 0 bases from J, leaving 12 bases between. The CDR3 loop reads CSATTGSSYNEQFF. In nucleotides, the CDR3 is TGCAGTGCCACCACTGGGAGCTCCTACAATGAGCAGTTCTTC.

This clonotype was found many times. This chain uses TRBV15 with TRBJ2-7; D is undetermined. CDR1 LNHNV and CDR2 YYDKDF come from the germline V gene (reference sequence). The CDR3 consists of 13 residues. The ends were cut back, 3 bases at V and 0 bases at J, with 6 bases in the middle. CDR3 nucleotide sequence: TGTGCCACCAGCAGGGCGTCCTCCTACGAGCAGTACTTC. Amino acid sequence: CATSRASSYEQYF.